The clone carrying this T cell receptor beta chain has a handful of counts. Its antigen remains unidentified. Clones were read by immunoSEQ multiplex PCR, and TCRdb kept only the in-frame ones, dropping some. The top ten hold under 15% of the sample, which has tens of thousands of clones, about 85% seen once. Trimming cost V 7 bases and J 7 bases, with 17 bases left between them. Germline-derived CDR1 and CDR2 are WSHSY and SAAADI. The CDR3 loop spans 14 amino acids. This record belongs to a study of T cells in tuberculosis. Study as a whole: IGRA-negative adolescents, IGRA-positive adolescents with latent tuberculosis and adults with active tuberculosis formed this South African cohort. Overall study findings and caveats: Active tuberculosis alpha repertoires lay closer to GMM-specific TCRs than controls'.

Time point defined: new active TB diagnosis, blood taken before or within 7 days of starting treatment. Included patients were adults of at least 18, HIV-seronegative, South African. This specimen was PBMCs, taken at tuberculosis diagnosis. The TCR sequence derives from an adult with tuberculosis. J is TRBJ1-5 and V is TRBV10-2; the D is unclear. In DNA form, the CDR3 reads TGCGCCAGCACAAGCGGAGCCGCCGGGCAGCCCCAGCATTTT. Translating it yields CASTSGAAGQPQHF.